This entry features one T cell receptor beta chain sequence. The data stem from a study of blood T cell repertoires in COVID-19. The wider study: Some COVID-19 samples were acute and others convalescent; all came from the United States, Italy and Spain. Nucleic acid was either cDNA or gDNA, and it came from T cells, B-cell-depleted T cells, or PBMCs.

CDR3 length: 15 amino acids. CDR1 and CDR2 from the germline V gene are KGHSH and LQKENI. V was clipped by 1 base and J by 4 bases, with 13 bases between them. Study processing details: Reference gene primer amplification gave nucleated cell count estimates. Produced via immunoSEQ multiplex PCR; TCRdb's table is partial and in-frame only. That table furnishes V, J and clone size, whereas the DNA furnished D and trimming. The profile shows about 43,000 clones, approximately 83% of them singletons. The sequenced sample was peripheral blood. The TCR was taken from a man older than 75 in a cohort sampled during active COVID-19. V and J are TRBV18 and TRBJ1-1; weak D call: TRBD1 (6 bases). Here the CDR3 reads CASSPRAGEGTEAFF. DNA for the CDR3: TGTGCCAGCTCACCACGGGCAGGGGAGGGCACTGAAGCTTTCTTT.